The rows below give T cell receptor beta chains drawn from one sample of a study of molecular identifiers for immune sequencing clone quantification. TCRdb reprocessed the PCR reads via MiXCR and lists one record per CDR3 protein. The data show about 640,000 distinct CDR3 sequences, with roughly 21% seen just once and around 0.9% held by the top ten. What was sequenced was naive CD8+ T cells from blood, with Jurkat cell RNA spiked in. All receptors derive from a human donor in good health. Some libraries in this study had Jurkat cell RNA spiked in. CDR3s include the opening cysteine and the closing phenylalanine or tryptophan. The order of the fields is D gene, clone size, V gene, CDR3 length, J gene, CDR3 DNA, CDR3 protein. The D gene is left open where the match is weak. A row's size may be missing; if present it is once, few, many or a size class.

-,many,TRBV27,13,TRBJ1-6,TGTGCCAGCAGAATAACGGGGAATTCACCCCTCCACTTT,CASRITGNSPLHF
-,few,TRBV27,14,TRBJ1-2,TGTGCCAGCAGTTTATCTTGGGGGACACCCGGCTACACCTTC,CASSLSWGTPGYTF
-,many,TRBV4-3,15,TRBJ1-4,TGCGCCAGCAGCCGGGTCGGGGCAACTAATGAAAAACTGTTTTTT,CASSRVGATNEKLFF
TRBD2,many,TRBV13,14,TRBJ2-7,TGTGCCAGCAGCTTTACCGGGAGGGCTGACGAGCAGTACTTC,CASSFTGRADEQYF
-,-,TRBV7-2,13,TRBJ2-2,TGTGCCAGCAGCTTACCCGGGCCCGGGGAGCTGTTGTTT,CASSLPGPGELLF
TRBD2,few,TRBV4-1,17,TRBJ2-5,TGCGCCAGCAGCCAACCTGGGGGGGGAGGTGGGCAAGAGACCCAGTACTTC,CASSQPGGGGGQETQYF
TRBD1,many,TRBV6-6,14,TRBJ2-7,TGTGCCAGCAGTTACTCCCAGGGGGCGCACGAGCAGTACTTC,CASSYSQGAHEQYF
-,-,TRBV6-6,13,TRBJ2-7,TGTGCCAGCAGTTACTCTCGGGAACCCGAGCAGTACTTC,CASSYSREPEQYF
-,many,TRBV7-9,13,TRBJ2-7,TGTGCCAGCAGCCTGCCTGCTGGGTACGAGCAGTACTTC,CASSLPAGYEQYF
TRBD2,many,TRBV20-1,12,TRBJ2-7,TGCAGTGCTAGTACTAGCGGTTACGAGCAGTACTTC,CSASTSGYEQYF
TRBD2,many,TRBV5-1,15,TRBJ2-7,TGCGCCAGCAGGTTGGGGACTAGCGGGAGCGACGAGCAGTACTTC,CASRLGTSGSDEQYF
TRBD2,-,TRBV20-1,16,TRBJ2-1,TGCAGTGCTAGAGTCCCAACTAGCGGGAGGGCCGGGGAGCAGTTCTTC,CSARVPTSGRAGEQFF
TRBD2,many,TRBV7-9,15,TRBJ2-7,TGTGCCAGCAGCTCTACTAGCGGGGGAAGATACGAGCAGTACTTC,CASSSTSGGRYEQYF
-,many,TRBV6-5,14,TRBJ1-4,TGTGCCAGCAGTCCCACGGGGCTTCGGGAAAAACTGTTTTTT,CASSPTGLREKLFF
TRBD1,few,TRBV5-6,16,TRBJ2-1,TGTGCCAGCAGCACGGACGGGACAGGGGGTTACAATGAGCAGTTCTTC,CASSTDGTGGYNEQFF
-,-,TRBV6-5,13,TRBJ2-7,TGTGCCAGCAGTTACTCAGCGCGTACCGAGCAGTACTTC,CASSYSARTEQYF
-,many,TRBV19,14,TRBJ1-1,TGTGCCAGTAGTTTCGACCAGGGGAAAACTGAAGCTTTCTTT,CASSFDQGKTEAFF
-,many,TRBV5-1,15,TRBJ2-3,TGCGCCAGCAGCTTAGACCGCACCGACACAGATACGCAGTATTTT,CASSLDRTDTDTQYF
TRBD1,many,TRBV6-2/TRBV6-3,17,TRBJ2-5,TGTGCCAGCAGCACCCGAGACAGGGGGCGCCTTCAAGAGACCCAGTACTTC,CASSTRDRGRLQETQYF
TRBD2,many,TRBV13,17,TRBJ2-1,TGTGCCAGCAGCATTGACAGAGGACTAGCGGGGAACAATGAGCAGTTCTTC,CASSIDRGLAGNNEQFF
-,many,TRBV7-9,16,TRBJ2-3,TGTGCCAGCAGCCCTCGACAGGCTATTAGCACAGATACGCAGTATTTT,CASSPRQAISTDTQYF
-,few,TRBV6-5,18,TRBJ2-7,TGTGCCAGCAGTTTCTCACTAGCGAGGGGGAAAATGATTTACGAGCAGTACTTC,CASSFSLARGKMIYEQYF
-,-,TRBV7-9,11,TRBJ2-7,TGTGCCAGCAGCTTAGTTGGGGAGCGGTACTTC,CASSLVGERYF
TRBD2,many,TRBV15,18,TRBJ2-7,TGTGCCACCAGCAGTCGACTAGCGGGAGGCCTGAGCTCCTACGAGCAGTACTTC,CATSSRLAGGLSSYEQYF
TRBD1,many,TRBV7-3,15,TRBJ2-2,TGTGCCAGCAGCGTAATCCAGGGGGCCATCGGGGAGCTGTTTTTT,CASSVIQGAIGELFF
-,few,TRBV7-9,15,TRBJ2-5,TGTGCCAGCAGCTTCACCGGGCCCCGTTGGGAGACCCAGTACTTC,CASSFTGPRWETQYF
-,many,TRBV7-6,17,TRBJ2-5,TGTGCCAGCAGCTTAGATAGGGCCAGCGGACCCCAAGAGACCCAGTACTTC,CASSLDRASGPQETQYF
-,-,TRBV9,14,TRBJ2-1,TGTGCCAGCAACGTATGGGGGTATGACAATGAGCAGTTCTTC,CASNVWGYDNEQFF
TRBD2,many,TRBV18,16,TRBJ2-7,TGTGCCAGCTCACCTAACCCGGGACTAGCGGACTACGAGCAGTACTTC,CASSPNPGLADYEQYF
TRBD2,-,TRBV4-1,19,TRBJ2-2,TGCGCCAGCAGCCAAGAACCCCCGGGACTAGCGGGAGGGTCCGGGGAGCTGTTTTTT,CASSQEPPGLAGGSGELFF
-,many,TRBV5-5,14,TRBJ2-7,TGTGCCAGCAGCGAGGCAGGTTCCATCTACGAGCAGTACTTC,CASSEAGSIYEQYF
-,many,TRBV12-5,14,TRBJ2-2,TGTGCTAGTGATGTTCCTAATGAAACCGGGGAGCTGTTTTTT,CASDVPNETGELFF
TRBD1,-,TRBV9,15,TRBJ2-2,TGTGCCAGCAGCATGGGGACAGGGTTTGCCGGGGAGCTGTTTTTT,CASSMGTGFAGELFF